Following are 25 T cell receptor beta chains from one sample sequenced in a study of technical replicates of blood from a few donors. Clones were sequenced by immunoSEQ multiplex PCR, and TCRdb holds only the in-frame ones, with some missing. The sample has around 80,000 clones; roughly nine tenths are singletons. Sequenced: T cells isolated from PBMCs. The receptors shown here come from a human donor in good health.

The V call is TRBV7-9, the J call TRBJ2-3, with 7 bases matching TRBD1. J gave up 3 bases and V 2 bases, and 5 bases lay outside the gene matches. This CDR3 has 15 residues. Germline V gene sequence: CDR1 SEHNR, CDR2 FQNEAQ (reference sequence). The CDR3 spells CASSLTGVVTDTQYF. The CDR3 bases are TGTGCCAGCAGCTTAACAGGGGTAGTAACAGATACGCAGTATTTT.

This clone was observed a few times. The V call is TRBV7-2, the J call TRBJ1-2, with D perhaps TRBD1 (6 bases). Germline values: CDR1 SGHTA, CDR2 FQGNSA. V shed 3 bases and J shed 4 bases, with 12 bases lying between them. This CDR3 region has 14 residues. The CDR3, as DNA: TGTGCCAGCAGCTTCCGTGGGGGGGCCTATGGCTACACCTTC. This encodes CASSFRGGAYGYTF.

The chain employs TRBV7-3 and TRBJ2-1; TRBD2 matches 8 bases. CDR3 length: 15 residues. V lost 5 bases to trimming and J lost 9 bases; unmatched junction nucleotides: 12. The germline gives CDR1 SGHTA, CDR2 FQGTGA. CDR3 sequence: CASSPGFGRASEQFF. The CDR3 coding sequence is TGTGCCAGCAGCCCCGGGTTCGGGAGGGCCAGTGAGCAGTTCTTC.

The genes are TRBV9 and TRBJ2-7, with D perhaps TRBD1 (5 bases). CDR3 size: 14 residues. The V gene lost 0 bases and the J gene lost 5 bases, with 12 bases spanning the gap. Germline V gives CDR1 SGDLS, CDR2 YYNGEE. CDR3 amino acids: CASSVEAGIDEQYF. For the CDR3, the DNA is TGTGCCAGCAGCGTAGAAGCAGGGATCGACGAGCAGTACTTC.

This sequence joins TRBV4-3 and TRBJ1-1; TRBD1 matches at 9 bases. The germline CDR1 and CDR2 sequences are LGHNA and YSLEER. The ends lost 6 bases at V and 1 base at J; junction bases unmatched: 3. The CDR3 is 14 amino acids. The DNA of the CDR3 is TGCGCCAGCAGATGGGGACAGGGGAACACTGAAGCTTTCTTT. Encoded protein: CASRWGQGNTEAFF.

J is TRBJ1-2 and V is TRBV19; D remains unclear. The CDR3 loop spans 14 amino acids. Germline-derived CDR1 and CDR2 are LNHDA and SQIVND (reference sequence). The V end was cut by 5 bases, the J end by 1 base, with 11 bases between. The CDR3 region is CASSFNGNNYGYTF. CDR3 coding DNA: TGTGCCAGTAGTTTCAACGGGAATAACTATGGCTACACCTTC.

The chain is built from TRBV5-4 and TRBJ2-3, with 7 bases fitting TRBD1. The CDR3 length is 15 residues. V lost 2 bases and J lost 2; bases outside the gene matches: 5. In germline, CDR1 is SGHNT, CDR2 YYREEE (reference sequence). The DNA for the CDR3 is TGTGCCAGCAGCTTTAAACAGGGGCCCACAGATACGCAGTATTTT. Translation: CASSFKQGPTDTQYF. Based on the CDR3 plus reference TRBV5-4 and TRBJ2-3, the full variable domain is ETGVTQSPTHLIKTRGQQVTLRCSSQSGHNTVSWYQQALGQGPQFIFQYYREEENGRGNFPPRFSGLQFPNYSSELNVNALELDDSALYLCASSFKQGPTDTQYFGPGTRLTVL.

The V call is TRBV19, the J call TRBJ1-2; 7 nucleotides agree with TRBD1. This CDR3 comprises 14 residues. Germline CDR1 and CDR2: LNHDA and SQIVND (reference sequence). V lost 5 bases, J lost 4 bases, and 7 bases stayed unmatched. The DNA of the CDR3 is TGTGCCAGTAGTGTGGTGGGACAGCTCTATGGCTACACCTTC. This sequence encodes CASSVVGQLYGYTF.

This chain links TRBV29-1 with TRBJ1-1; the D gene is possibly TRBD1 (5 bases). The CDR3 length is 12 residues. V was cut by 6 bases and J by 0 bases, with 8 bases left in between. CDR1 is SQVTM and CDR2 is ANQGSEA in the germline V gene. The CDR3 sequence: CSVGGVNTEAFF. The CDR3 coding sequence is TGCAGCGTGGGGGGGGTGAACACTGAAGCTTTCTTT.

The chain combines TRBV27 with TRBJ2-1; 14 bases match TRBD2. CDR3 length: 15 residues. Germline V gene lookup returns CDR1 MNHEY and CDR2 SMNVEV (reference sequence). The V and J ends lost 3 bases and 7 bases, in that order; junction bases with no gene match: 2. The CDR3 loop reads CASSLWTSGGNEQFF. The CDR3 region has the DNA TGTGCCAGCAGTTTGTGGACTAGCGGGGGGAATGAGCAGTTCTTC.

This clone has only one observation. This chain links TRBV9 with TRBJ1-3; D is uncertain. CDR1 is SGDLS and CDR2 is YYNGEE in the germline V gene. The CDR3 consists of 14 residues. V lost 5 bases to trimming and J lost 4 bases, with 13 bases between them. CDR3 sequence (DNA): TGTGCCAGCAGTGCCGAGGCTGGGGGAAACACCATATATTTT. Translating gives CASSAEAGGNTIYF. Full variable domain (missing parts from reference TRBV9 and TRBJ1-3): DSGVTQTPKHLITATGQRVTLRCSPRSGDLSVYWYQQSLDQGLQFLIQYYNGEERAKGNILERFSAQQFPDLHSELNLSSLELGDSALYFCASSAEAGGNTIYFGEGSWLTVV.

The gene calls are TRBV18 and TRBJ2-5; 15 positions match TRBD2. The CDR3 spans 16 residues. From germline, CDR1 is KGHSH and CDR2 LQKENI. V shed 5 bases and J 5 bases; nucleotides not matched to a gene: 6. The CDR3 spells CASSSGLAGGEETQYF. DNA for the CDR3: TGTGCCAGCTCAAGTGGACTAGCGGGAGGGGAGGAGACCCAGTACTTC.

The V call is TRBV29-1, the J call TRBJ2-2, with TRBD1 identical over 7 bases. The CDR3 runs to 13 residues. Germline-derived CDR1 and CDR2 are SQVTM and ANQGSEA. With V trimmed by 4 bases and J by 9 bases, 8 bases remained unmatched. In DNA form, the CDR3 reads TGCAGCGTTGCAGGGGGAATTGACCGGGAGCTGTTTTTT. Translation gives CSVAGGIDRELFF.

The V and J genes are TRBV11-2 and TRBJ2-2; no clear D gene. This CDR3 is built from 11 residues. Between the trimmed V and J ends, which lost 3 bases and 6 bases, there was a span of 2 bases. Germline assignment: CDR1 SGHAT and CDR2 FQNNGV. The CDR3 here is CASSFAGELFF. CDR3 DNA: TGTGCCAGCAGCTTCGCCGGGGAGCTGTTTTTT.

The genes are TRBV7-9 and TRBJ2-7; 8 bases align to TRBD1. J lost 3 bases, V lost 7 bases, and 14 bases had no gene match. The germline V gene encodes CDR1 SEHNR and CDR2 FQNEAQ (reference sequence). The CDR3 extends over 16 amino acids. CDR3 bases: TGTGCCAGCATACTCGAAACAGGGGGAATTATCTACGAGCAGTACTTC. Translated: CASILETGGIIYEQYF.

Notes on this clone: In the same sample, other DNA sequences code for this CDR3. The chain has TRBV4-1 and TRBJ2-7, with a weak D call TRBD2 (6 bases). CDR3 length: 13 amino acids. Germline CDR1 reads MGHRA; CDR2 reads YSYEKL. V lost 5 bases and J lost 1, with 9 bases in between. The CDR3 here is CASSVGLSYEQYF. The CDR3 DNA follows: TGCGCCAGCAGCGTGGGACTGTCCTACGAGCAGTACTTC.

The J gene is TRBJ2-1, the V gene TRBV19, with D perhaps matching TRBD2 (6 bases). Germline V gives CDR1 LNHDA, CDR2 SQIVND (reference sequence). Trimming left V 6 bases short and J 4 bases short, with 10 bases between. The CDR3 sequence is 13 residues long. The CDR3 bases are TGTGCCAGTAGCGGGGGAACTTACAATGAGCAGTTCTTC. Amino acids: CASSGGTYNEQFF. The full variable domain, in which reference TRBV19 and TRBJ2-1 provide the parts outside the CDR3, is DGGITQSPKYLFRKEGQNVTLSCEQNLNHDAMYWYRQDPGQGLRLIYYSQIVNDFQKGDIAEGYSVSREKKESFPLTVTSAQKNPTAFYLCASSGGTYNEQFFGPGTRLTVL.

The J gene is TRBJ2-1, the V gene TRBV6-1; TRBD1 matches at 9 bases. The V and J ends lost 1 base and 12 bases, in that order; junction bases with no gene match: 7. The CDR3 consists of 14 residues. CDR1 is MNHNS, CDR2 SASEGT, per germline. This CDR3 is CASSEVTGGIWQFF. The CDR3 nucleotides are TGTGCCAGCAGTGAAGTGACAGGGGGAATTTGGCAGTTCTTC.

The chain uses TRBV5-1 and TRBJ2-5; no reliable D call. Germline CDR1 reads SGHRS; CDR2 reads YFSETQ. The germline V and J ends were trimmed by 0 bases and 5 bases, with 8 bases remaining between them. The CDR3 length is 13 residues. The CDR3: CASSLGPYETQYF. The CDR3 region has the DNA TGCGCCAGCAGCTTGGGGCCTTACGAGACCCAGTACTTC.

V usage is TRBV29-1 and J usage is TRBJ2-1; perhaps TRBD2 as D (8 bases). Trimming shortened V by 7 bases and J by 5 bases, and 15 bases separated the two germline ends. This CDR3 has 13 residues. From germline, CDR1 is SQVTM and CDR2 ANQGSEA. The CDR3 sequence: CSAGGGQNNEQFF. For the CDR3, the DNA is TGCAGCGCGGGGGGGGGACAGAACAATGAGCAGTTCTTC.

The gene calls are TRBV28 and TRBJ2-1; no reliable D call. CDR1 is MDHEN and CDR2 is SYDVKM in the germline V gene. The CDR3 loop spans 13 amino acids. V was trimmed by 5 bases and J by 7 bases, leaving 12 bases between them. DNA of the CDR3: TGTGCCAGCAGTACCAGAGGTAAGAATGAGCAGTTCTTC. It yields the protein CASSTRGKNEQFF.

V and J are TRBV19 and TRBJ2-1; TRBD1 might be the D (6 bases). The CDR3 sequence is 14 residues long. Germline CDR1 reads LNHDA; CDR2 reads SQIVND (reference sequence). V shed 2 bases and J shed 1 base, with 6 bases lying between them. In nucleotides, the CDR3 is TGTGCCAGTAGTATACAGGGGTCCTACAATGAGCAGTTCTTC. It encodes CASSIQGSYNEQFF.

V gene TRBV30 combines with J gene TRBJ1-1; D may be TRBD1 (5 bases). CDR1 is GTSNPN and CDR2 is SVGIG in the germline V gene (reference sequence). This CDR3 comprises 13 residues. V dropped 2 bases and J dropped 3 bases, with 10 bases sitting between them. CDR3 region: CAWSFGGDTEAFF. CDR3 sequence (DNA): TGTGCCTGGAGTTTCGGGGGGGACACTGAAGCTTTCTTT.

V usage is TRBV9 and J usage is TRBJ2-3; D uncertain. There are 14 residues in the CDR3. Germline lookup yields CDR1 SGDLS and CDR2 YYNGEE. Trimming shortened V by 0 bases and J by 6 bases, and 11 bases separated the two germline ends. CDR3 sequence reads: CASSVGYYLDTQYF. CDR3 nucleotide sequence: TGTGCCAGCAGCGTAGGGTACTACTTGGATACGCAGTATTTT.

The CDR3 is CASSSGQEAFF. CDR3 nucleotides: TGTGCCAGCAGCTCGGGACAGGAAGCTTTCTTT. The chain is built from TRBV7-9 and TRBJ1-1, with 7 bases that match TRBD1. This CDR3 comprises 11 residues. CDR1 SEHNR and CDR2 FQNEAQ come from the germline V gene (reference sequence). V lost 4 bases and J lost 8; bases outside the gene matches: 1.